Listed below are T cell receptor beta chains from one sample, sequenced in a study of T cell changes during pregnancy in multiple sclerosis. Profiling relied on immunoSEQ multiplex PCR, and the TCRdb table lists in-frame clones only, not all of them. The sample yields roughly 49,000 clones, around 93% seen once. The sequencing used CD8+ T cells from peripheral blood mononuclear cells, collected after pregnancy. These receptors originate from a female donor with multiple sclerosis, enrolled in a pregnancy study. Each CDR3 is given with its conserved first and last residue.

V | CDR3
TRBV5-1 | CASSLSQGMGTEAFF
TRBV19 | CASSIGGLFTGELFF
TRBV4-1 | CASSQALGTSVTQYF
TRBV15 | CATSSETGTAYEQYF
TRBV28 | CASSLRGQGYRDYEQYF
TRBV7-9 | CASSTSPGGGRANTGELFF
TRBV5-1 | CASSSIYEQYF
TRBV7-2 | CASSITRDSKNSNEQFF
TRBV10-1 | CASSESKHGELFF
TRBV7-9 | CASSWGQGEDEQYF
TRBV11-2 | CASSSWGRSGANVLTF
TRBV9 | CASSVVSGGPQETQYF
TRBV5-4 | CASSLGAGEGTF
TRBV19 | CASSPTGGYSNQPQHF
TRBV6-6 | CASSPTTGELFF
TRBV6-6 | CASSTTGLGNTIYF
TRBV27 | CASTLGRSTDTQYF
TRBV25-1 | CASRTGDASEQYF
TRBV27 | CASSLDRWDTEAFF
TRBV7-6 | CASSPRPTTLQETQYF
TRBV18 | CASSSSVFRGGVNEQFF
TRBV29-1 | CSVRTGDYGYTF
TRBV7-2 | CASSLVSGQAYNEQFF
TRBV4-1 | CASSPQAGSVNEQFF
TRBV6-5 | CASSSGGASTDTQYF
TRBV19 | CASSRDRALTYEQYF
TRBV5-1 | CASSRGEKLFF
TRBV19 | CASSTSSGSYNEQFF
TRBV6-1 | CASSEGGPNYGYTF
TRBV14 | CASSQTGADTEAFF
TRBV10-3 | CAIMDGRGGGELFF
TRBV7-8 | CASGTDRDQPQHF
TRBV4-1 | CASSQDPGGAAYEQYF
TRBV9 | CASGAEQFF
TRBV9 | CASSGTGSTDTQYF
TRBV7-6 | CASVRLGGSTDTQYF
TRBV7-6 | CASSSDTRTETQYF
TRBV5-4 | CASSLGGLSGWNTEAFF
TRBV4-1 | CASSQEMGGRIHEQYF
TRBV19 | CASSIAGRSTDTQYF
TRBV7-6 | CASSLAGGPEQYF
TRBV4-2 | CASSQAPGLEAYEQYF
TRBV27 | CASKSGWGDYTF
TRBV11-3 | CASSSTSYNEQFF
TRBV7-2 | CASSFGPEAFF
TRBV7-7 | CASSFRQGRNYEQYF
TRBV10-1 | CASSEDTSSYNEQFF
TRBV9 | CASSVAGQIQETQYF